These 32 T cell receptor beta chains originate from one sample sequenced in a study of cytomegalovirus exposure and HLA in healthy donors. 60 Vbeta and 13 Jbeta primers were used in PCR. Using immunoSEQ multiplex PCR, the repertoire was profiled, and TCRdb retains in-frame clones only, with some absent. The repertoire has roughly 81,000 clones, approximately 79% of them found once; the top ten carry 2% to 2.5%. Sequenced input: PBMCs. The receptors stem from a man aged 25 to 40 in good health and CMV-seronegative.

The chain is built from TRBV29-1 and TRBJ2-6; TRBD1 matches 9 bases. CDR3 length: 17 amino acids. Germline trimming cut 3 bases from V and 4 bases from J; bases unmatched to any gene: 10. In germline, CDR1 is SQVTM, CDR2 ANQGSEA. In nucleotides, the CDR3 is TGCAGCGTTGAGGGGTGGACAGGGGAGGTGGGGGCCAACGTCCTGACTTTC. Translating it yields CSVEGWTGEVGANVLTF.

The gene calls are TRBV5-5 and TRBJ2-5; D is perhaps TRBD1 (6 bases). The ends were cut back, 0 bases at V and 5 bases at J, with 11 bases in the middle. This CDR3 spans 14 amino acids. The V gene's germline CDR1 is SGHKS and CDR2 YYEKEE (reference sequence). The CDR3 bases are TGTGCCAGCAGCTTGGAGGGGCAGGGGGAGACCCAGTACTTC. It yields the protein CASSLEGQGETQYF.

This clone was counted between two and nine times. The chain is built from TRBV18 and TRBJ1-1; 7 nucleotides match TRBD1. There are 14 residues in the CDR3. V dropped 5 bases and J dropped 1; count of bases not matched to a gene: 4. CDR1 and CDR2 from the germline V gene are KGHSH and LQKENI. The CDR3: CASSAGTENTEAFF. The DNA for the CDR3 is TGTGCCAGCTCAGCCGGGACAGAGAACACTGAAGCTTTCTTT.

V gene TRBV2 combines with J gene TRBJ1-1, with D possibly being TRBD1 (6 bases). The CDR3 length is 13 residues. CDR1 SNHLY and CDR2 FYNNEI come from the germline V gene. V was clipped by 7 bases and J by 3 bases, with 12 bases between them. CDR3 region: CASKTGEDTEAFF. The CDR3 DNA sequence: TGTGCCAGCAAGACAGGAGAAGACACTGAAGCTTTCTTT.

This sequence joins TRBV10-3 and TRBJ1-1; 9 bases align to TRBD1. The V and J ends lost 4 bases and 7 bases, in that order; junction bases with no gene match: 4. Germline values: CDR1 ENHRY, CDR2 SYGVKD. The CDR3 loop spans 13 amino acids. CDR3 coding DNA: TGTGCCATCAGTGGTGACAGGGGGTTTGAAGCTTTCTTT. It yields the protein CAISGDRGFEAFF.

The chain uses TRBV28 and TRBJ2-7, with D possibly matching TRBD2 (5 bases). Trimming removed 3 bases from V and 2 bases from J, with 8 bases in between. The CDR3 is made up of 13 amino acids. Per the germline V gene, CDR1 is MDHEN and CDR2 is SYDVKM. This CDR3 is CASSLDSPYEQYF. Here the CDR3 DNA reads TGTGCCAGCAGTTTGGACTCGCCCTACGAGCAGTACTTC. Filled out from reference TRBV28 and TRBJ2-7, the complete variable domain reads DVKVTQSSRYLVKRTGEKVFLECVQDMDHENMFWYRQDPGLGLRLIYFSYDVKMKEKGDIPEGYSVSREKKERFSLILESASTNQTSMYLCASSLDSPYEQYFGPGTRLTVT.

The V gene is TRBV7-9, the J gene TRBJ2-5; D possibly corresponds to TRBD1 (6 bases). Trimming pared 5 bases from V and 5 bases from J, leaving 15 bases between. The CDR3 runs 14 residues. The germline CDR1 and CDR2 sequences are SEHNR and FQNEAQ (reference sequence). Written as DNA, the CDR3 is TGTGCCAGCAGCCGACCGGGGCAGGGGGAGACCCAGTACTTC. Translated, it gives CASSRPGQGETQYF.

The chain couples TRBV27 to TRBJ2-4, with D perhaps TRBD1 (5 bases). The CDR3 loop spans 14 amino acids. CDR1 is MNHEY, CDR2 SMNVEV, per germline (reference sequence). V dropped 2 bases and J dropped 8 bases, with 13 bases sitting between them. CDR3 DNA: TGTGCCAGCAGTTTAGCAGGGCCGGGTCACATTCAGTACTTC. It specifies CASSLAGPGHIQYF.

This sequence joins TRBV7-2 and TRBJ1-5; 11 positions agree with TRBD1. The V gene end was trimmed by 2 bases and the J gene end by 3 bases; junction bases not matched to a gene: 3. The CDR3 runs to 16 residues. The germline gives CDR1 SGHTA, CDR2 FQGNSA. The CDR3 nucleotides are TGTGCCAGCAGCTTATGGGGACAGGGGGTCAATCAGCCCCAGCATTTT. Translation: CASSLWGQGVNQPQHF.

V and J are TRBV27 and TRBJ2-1, with 12 positions matching TRBD2. From germline, CDR1 is MNHEY and CDR2 SMNVEV (reference sequence). V was clipped by 5 bases and J by 6 bases; unmatched bases: 11. The CDR3 covers 17 residues. This CDR3 is CASSPGLAGNPGNEQFF. The CDR3 DNA is TGTGCCAGCAGTCCCGGACTAGCGGGAAACCCAGGCAATGAGCAGTTCTTC.

The V call is TRBV6-1, the J call TRBJ2-5; 8 bases are a match to TRBD1. There are 15 residues in the CDR3. Germline-derived CDR1 and CDR2 are MNHNS and SASEGT. V lost 6 bases, J lost 5 bases, and 11 bases stayed unmatched. The CDR3 loop is CASRAGQGPFETQYF. The CDR3 DNA reads as TGTGCCAGCAGGGCCGGACAGGGCCCGTTTGAGACCCAGTACTTC.

The chain employs TRBV29-1 and TRBJ2-3, with D tentatively TRBD2 (6 bases). The germline V gene has CDR1 SQVTM and CDR2 ANQGSEA. The CDR3 runs to 15 residues. Trimming removed 2 bases from V and 4 bases from J, with 16 bases in between. In DNA, the CDR3 is TGCAGCGTTGAACTCGCGGCGCGGGGCCCAGATACGCAGTATTTT. Its translation: CSVELAARGPDTQYF.

With respect to this clone: The same CDR3 also results from other DNA sequences found in this sample. The chain joins TRBV6-5 to TRBJ1-3; TRBD1 matches 9 bases. J was trimmed by 5 bases and V by 6 bases; bases with no gene match: 5. Germline V gene lookup returns CDR1 MNHEY and CDR2 SVGAGI. This CDR3 has 14 residues. The CDR3: CASRSGQGRNTIYF. The DNA of the CDR3 is TGTGCCAGCAGATCGGGACAGGGTCGAAACACCATATATTTT.

The CDR3 sequence: CASSLRTSTEAFF. The CDR3 DNA follows: TGTGCCAGCAGCTTAAGGACTAGCACTGAAGCTTTCTTT. This sequence joins TRBV7-9 and TRBJ1-1; D not resolved. Germline CDR1 is SEHNR and CDR2 is FQNEAQ (reference sequence). The germline V and J ends were trimmed by 2 bases and 4 bases, with 8 bases remaining between them. This CDR3 is 13 amino acids long.

The chain employs TRBV9 and TRBJ1-1; D is ambiguous. Trimming removed 4 bases from V and 2 bases from J, with 12 bases in between. The CDR3 has 14 amino acids. The germline V gene has CDR1 SGDLS and CDR2 YYNGEE. The CDR3 protein is CASSPLAGNTEAFF. CDR3 nucleotides: TGTGCCAGCAGCCCTCTTGCAGGTAACACTGAAGCTTTCTTT. The variable domain in full, completed from reference TRBV9 and TRBJ1-1, reads DSGVTQTPKHLITATGQRVTLRCSPRSGDLSVYWYQQSLDQGLQFLIQYYNGEERAKGNILERFSAQQFPDLHSELNLSSLELGDSALYFCASSPLAGNTEAFFGQGTRLTVV.

This clone was recorded a few times. The CDR3 coding sequence is TGTGCCAGCAGTTTCCCCAACGGTCGGGGGGCAACCCTCAAGTTTTATAATTCACCCCTCCACTTT. This translates into CASSFPNGRGATLKFYNSPLHF. The rearrangement links TRBV28 to TRBJ1-6; a possible D gene is TRBD1 (6 bases). The germline gives CDR1 MDHEN, CDR2 SYDVKM. The CDR3 contains 22 residues. Trimming took off 3 bases at V and 4 bases at J, with 31 bases between the two ends. Together with reference TRBV28 and TRBJ1-6, the CDR3 gives the full variable domain: DVKVTQSSRYLVKRTGEKVFLECVQDMDHENMFWYRQDPGLGLRLIYFSYDVKMKEKGDIPEGYSVSREKKERFSLILESASTNQTSMYLCASSFPNGRGATLKFYNSPLHFGNGTRLTVT.

The rearrangement links TRBV5-6 to TRBJ2-3; 9 nucleotides agree with TRBD2. Germline assignment: CDR1 SGHDT and CDR2 YYEEEE. The CDR3 sequence is 16 residues long. With V trimmed by 5 bases and J by 4 bases, 11 bases remained unmatched. CDR3 bases: TGTGCCAGCAGGGGGTCAGTAGCGGGGGTAGCAGATACGCAGTATTTT. It translates to CASRGSVAGVADTQYF.

The rearrangement links TRBV7-2 to TRBJ2-3; 9 nucleotides match TRBD2. Germline V gives CDR1 SGHTA, CDR2 FQGNSA. The CDR3 runs 16 residues. V was clipped by 5 bases and J by 6 bases; unmatched bases: 12. CDR3 sequence: CASSPRGAGGLDTQYF. CDR3 nucleotide sequence: TGTGCCAGCAGCCCCAGGGGCGCGGGGGGGCTGGATACGCAGTATTTT.

V gene TRBV30 combines with J gene TRBJ1-3; D gene ambiguous. V was shortened by 6 bases and J by 0 bases, with 6 bases between the two germline ends. This CDR3 contains 12 residues. Germline CDR1 and CDR2: GTSNPN and SVGIG (reference sequence). DNA of the CDR3: TGTGCCTGCAGATACTCTGGAAACACCATATATTTT. Protein: CACRYSGNTIYF.

CDR3 sequence (DNA): TGCGCCAGCAGCTCTGGACAGTACTATGGCTACACCTTC. This translates into CASSSGQYYGYTF. This chain connects TRBV5-1 to TRBJ1-2, with D possibly matching TRBD1 (6 bases). Germline V lookup: CDR1 SGHRS, CDR2 YFSETQ. The CDR3 extends over 13 amino acids. V shed 3 bases and J shed 3 bases, with 9 bases lying between them.

The rearrangement joins TRBV30 to TRBJ2-7, with 7 positions matching TRBD1. This CDR3 comprises 13 residues. Germline-derived CDR1 and CDR2 are GTSNPN and SVGIG (reference sequence). Germline trimming cut 1 base from V and 2 bases from J; bases unmatched to any gene: 2. The DNA of the CDR3 is TGTGCCTGGAGTGGAGGGGGCCCCTACGAGCAGTACTTC. This sequence encodes CAWSGGGPYEQYF.

This rearrangement joins TRBV5-4 to TRBJ2-1, with no clear D. CDR3 length: 14 amino acids. V lost 2 bases and J lost 1, with 7 bases in between. Germline loops: CDR1 SGHNT, CDR2 YYREEE (reference sequence). CDR3 loop: CASSFGGSYNEQFF. The CDR3 DNA is TGTGCCAGCAGCTTTGGCGGTTCCTACAATGAGCAGTTCTTC.

In this sample, this clone turned up once. The chain combines TRBV5-6 with TRBJ2-1; 12 nucleotides align to TRBD2. Germline CDR1 is SGHDT and CDR2 is YYEEEE. The CDR3 contains 18 residues. J was trimmed by 3 bases and V by 2 bases; bases with no gene match: 9. CDR3 nucleotides: TGTGCCAGCAGCTTTGAGACTAGCGGGAGTTGGGGCTACAATGAGCAGTTCTTC. It encodes CASSFETSGSWGYNEQFF.

The sample holds a few counts of this clone. The rearrangement uses TRBV19 and TRBJ1-1; no clear D gene. The CDR3 totals 14 residues. Germline CDR1 LNHDA, CDR2 SQIVND (reference sequence). V lost 7 bases to trimming and J lost 3 bases, with 15 bases between them. The CDR3 protein is CASMEGRGYTEAFF. CDR3 coding DNA: TGTGCCAGTATGGAGGGAAGAGGTTACACTGAAGCTTTCTTT.

The chain carries TRBV2 and TRBJ2-7, with D perhaps TRBD2 (6 bases). Germline V gives CDR1 SNHLY, CDR2 FYNNEI. CDR3 length equals 14 residues. Deletions cut 4 bases from V and 6 bases from J, with 16 bases between. CDR3 region: CASSGGNRRGEQYF. Here the CDR3 DNA reads TGTGCCAGCAGTGGAGGGAACAGGCGGGGCGAGCAGTACTTC.

The V call is TRBV15, the J call TRBJ1-3, with 9 bases identical to TRBD1. Germline V gene data show CDR1 as LNHNV and CDR2 as YYDKDF (reference sequence). V lost 0 bases and J lost 2; bases outside the gene matches: 2. The CDR3 has 16 residues. The CDR3 here is CATSREGDRAGNTIYF. CDR3 in DNA: TGTGCCACCAGCAGAGAAGGGGACAGGGCTGGAAACACCATATATTTT.

The J gene is TRBJ1-2, the V gene TRBV19; D call uncertain. CDR1 and CDR2 from the germline V gene are LNHDA and SQIVND (reference sequence). The CDR3 contains 16 residues. Trimming removed 3 bases at V and 7 bases at J, with 21 bases between. CDR3 nucleotides: TGTGCCAGTAGTATGGAACCTCCGGGAGGTCAAGGTGGCTACACCTTC. Translation gives CASSMEPPGGQGGYTF.

This chain links TRBV6-5 with TRBJ1-3; no clear D gene. Trimming took 6 bases from V and 4 from J, leaving 10 bases between them. CDR3 length: 13 residues. Germline lookup yields CDR1 MNHEY and CDR2 SVGAGI. CDR3 in amino acids: CASRETAGNTIYF. For the CDR3, the DNA is TGTGCCAGCAGAGAGACTGCCGGAAACACCATATATTTT.

The J gene is TRBJ2-3, the V gene TRBV2; tentative D call: TRBD2 (6 bases). This CDR3 is 15 amino acids long. Deletions cut 6 bases from V and 4 bases from J, with 17 bases between. The germline gives CDR1 SNHLY, CDR2 FYNNEI. In DNA form, the CDR3 reads TGTGCCAGCAGGCCCGGGACTGGGGCGGCAGATACGCAGTATTTT. This translates into CASRPGTGAADTQYF.

This chain uses TRBV4-2 with TRBJ2-7; D gene unclear. Germline V gene lookup returns CDR1 LGHNA and CDR2 YNFKEQ. The CDR3 is 14 amino acids. Trimming removed 0 bases from V and 5 bases from J, with 11 bases in between. The CDR3 bases are TGTGCCAGCAGCCAAGATACGACTTCGGACGAGCAGTACTTC. Translation gives CASSQDTTSDEQYF.

The chain couples TRBV7-8 to TRBJ2-7; 10 nucleotides line up with TRBD1. V was clipped by 6 bases and J by 2 bases; unmatched bases: 7. Germline CDR1 is SGHVS and CDR2 is FQNEAQ. This CDR3 comprises 15 residues. The CDR3 sequence: CASRLTGTGAYEQYF. The CDR3 DNA reads TGTGCCAGCAGGCTAACCGGGACAGGGGCCTACGAGCAGTACTTC.

The rearrangement joins TRBV11-2 to TRBJ1-4; weak D call: TRBD1 (6 bases). Germline V gene sequence: CDR1 SGHAT, CDR2 FQNNGV. This CDR3 contains 15 residues. Deletions cut 1 base from V and 11 bases from J, with 17 bases between. The CDR3: CASSLGLAGAGKLFF. For the CDR3, the DNA is TGTGCCAGCAGCTTAGGGTTGGCAGGGGCCGGGAAACTGTTTTTT. Based on the CDR3 plus reference TRBV11-2 and TRBJ1-4, the full variable domain is EAGVAQSPRYKIIEKRQSVAFWCNPISGHATLYWYQQILGQGPKLLIQFQNNGVVDDSQLPKDRFSAERLKGVDSTLKIQPAKLEDSAVYLCASSLGLAGAGKLFFGSGTQLSVL.